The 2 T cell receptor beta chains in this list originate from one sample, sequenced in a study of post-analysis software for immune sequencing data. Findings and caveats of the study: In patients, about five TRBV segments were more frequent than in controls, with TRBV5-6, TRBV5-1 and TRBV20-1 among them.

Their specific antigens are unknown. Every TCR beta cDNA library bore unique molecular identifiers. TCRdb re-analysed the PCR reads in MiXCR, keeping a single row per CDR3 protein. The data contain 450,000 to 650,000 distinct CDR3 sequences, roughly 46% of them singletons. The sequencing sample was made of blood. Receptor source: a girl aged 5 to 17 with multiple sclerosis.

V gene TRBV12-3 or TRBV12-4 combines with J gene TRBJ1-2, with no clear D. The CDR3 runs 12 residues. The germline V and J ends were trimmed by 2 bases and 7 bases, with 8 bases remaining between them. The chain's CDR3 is CASSLLRAGYTF. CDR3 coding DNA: TGTGCCAGCAGTTTATTACGGGCTGGCTACACCTTC.

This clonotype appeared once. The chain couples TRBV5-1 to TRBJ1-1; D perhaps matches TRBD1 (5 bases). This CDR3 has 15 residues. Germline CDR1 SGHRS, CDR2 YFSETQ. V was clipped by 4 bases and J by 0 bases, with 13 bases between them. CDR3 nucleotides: TGCGCCAGCAGCCCTGGGACGGATATGAACACTGAAGCTTTCTTT. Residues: CASSPGTDMNTEAFF.